The rows below give T cell receptor beta chains drawn from one sample of a study of control samples from healthy donors and cancer patients. Sequencing was performed with immunoSEQ multiplex PCR; in TCRdb, only in-frame clones are kept and a portion is missing. The data show approximately 180,000 clones, 85% to 95% seen once. Material for sequencing was blood. These receptors came from a woman younger than 30 in good health. Each CDR3 is given without its conserved first and last residue. The D gene is left open where the match is weak.

D: TRBD1
J: TRBJ1-2
V: TRBV15
CDR3: ATSRGGGQGYYGYT

D: -
J: TRBJ1-5
V: TRBV2
CDR3: ASTRTASNQPQH

D: -
J: TRBJ1-1
V: TRBV5-6
CDR3: ASNQQGSTEAF

D: -
J: TRBJ2-7
V: TRBV4-3
CDR3: ASSQSLSADSYEQY

D: -
J: TRBJ2-3
V: TRBV24-1
CDR3: ATSAPDTDTQY

D: -
J: TRBJ2-7
V: TRBV18
CDR3: ASSGLGPSFYEQY

D: TRBD2
J: TRBJ2-7
V: TRBV3-1/TRBV3-2
CDR3: ASSRAEGRGYEQY

D: TRBD1
J: TRBJ1-1
V: TRBV3-1/TRBV3-2
CDR3: ASSLGQGTAF

D: -
J: TRBJ2-7
V: TRBV6-5
CDR3: ASSLNRGGMNEQY

D: -
J: TRBJ2-3
V: TRBV9
CDR3: ASSVGPVREYTQY

D: -
J: TRBJ2-1
V: TRBV7-9
CDR3: ASSLIDAYGQF

D: TRBD1
J: TRBJ1-5
V: TRBV19
CDR3: ASSSSGTVNQPQH

D: -
J: TRBJ2-3
V: TRBV28
CDR3: ASSSSGARWD

D: -
J: TRBJ1-5
V: TRBV9
CDR3: ASSARGGWNQPQH

D: -
J: TRBJ2-7
V: TRBV4-1
CDR3: ASSQSVRTYYEQY

D: -
J: TRBJ1-6
V: TRBV12-5
CDR3: ASGPEPWYGNSPLH

D: -
J: TRBJ2-1
V: TRBV3-1/TRBV3-2
CDR3: ASSLPNNEQF

D: -
J: TRBJ1-6
V: TRBV7-3
CDR3: ASSLTGTDSPLH

D: TRBD2
J: TRBJ2-7
V: TRBV7-2
CDR3: ASSSIAGGLEKQY

D: -
J: TRBJ2-5
V: TRBV6-6
CDR3: ASRDNAETQY

D: -
J: TRBJ1-2
V: TRBV15
CDR3: ATSREDYGYT

D: -
J: TRBJ2-1
V: TRBV3-1/TRBV3-2
CDR3: ASSAQYGNEQF

D: TRBD1
J: TRBJ1-5
V: TRBV2
CDR3: ASSEVNRGYSQPQH

D: -
J: TRBJ2-3
V: TRBV7-2
CDR3: ASSFLVVLRTDTQY

D: -
J: TRBJ1-2
V: TRBV29-1
CDR3: SVEDQDYYT

D: -
J: TRBJ1-2
V: TRBV7-9
CDR3: ASSLEIDGYT

D: TRBD1
J: TRBJ2-7
V: TRBV4-1
CDR3: ASSQELTGTVAYEQY

D: TRBD1
J: TRBJ1-2
V: TRBV2
CDR3: ASSDGTGYGYT

D: TRBD1
J: TRBJ2-7
V: TRBV29-1
CDR3: SAQPRDRSYEQY

D: -
J: TRBJ1-1
V: TRBV6-1
CDR3: ASSEQQGGVTEAF

D: -
J: TRBJ2-1
V: TRBV4-2
CDR3: ASSQEWAYNEQF

D: TRBD1
J: TRBJ1-5
V: TRBV18
CDR3: ASSPTGTNSPQH

D: TRBD2
J: TRBJ2-3
V: TRBV7-2
CDR3: ASSLAGLAGLTDTQY

D: -
J: TRBJ1-1
V: TRBV12-3/TRBV12-4
CDR3: ASSLELVTEAF

D: TRBD2
J: TRBJ2-3
V: TRBV24-1
CDR3: ATSDLTSGTSEGVTDTQY

D: -
J: TRBJ2-1
V: TRBV5-1
CDR3: ASSLPQGRSYNEQF

D: -
J: TRBJ2-3
V: TRBV19
CDR3: ASSFRRDTDTQY

D: -
J: TRBJ2-3
V: TRBV9
CDR3: ASSLGRGPDTQY

D: -
J: TRBJ1-5
V: TRBV6-5
CDR3: ASSIQGTQPQH

D: -
J: TRBJ1-4
V: TRBV3-1/TRBV3-2
CDR3: ASSPRTDKLF

D: -
J: TRBJ2-2
V: TRBV29-1
CDR3: SIATGPGELF

D: -
J: TRBJ2-2
V: TRBV13
CDR3: ASSSGGGGELF

D: -
J: TRBJ2-7
V: TRBV5-1
CDR3: ASSLGLGQGGALSYEQY

D: -
J: TRBJ2-7
V: TRBV5-5
CDR3: ASSLFYEQY